Shown below are 19 T cell receptor beta chains from a single sample sequenced in a study of T-cell memory formation after mild COVID-19. TCRdb fed the 5' RACE reads into MiXCR, producing one record per CDR3 protein. The sample has 300,000 to 350,000 distinct CDR3 sequences, less than 20% seen once. Sequenced input: PBMCs or a T cell subset sorted from them (not recorded which). These receptors were obtained from a man aged 18-30 years who had mild COVID-19 (a few samples of this study predate the infection). Cell type and time point are not known.

This clonotype was seen repeatedly, ten times or more. The chain joins TRBV7-2 to TRBJ2-7; D is unresolved. Germline assignment: CDR1 SGHTA and CDR2 FQGNSA. V dropped 1 base and J dropped 6 bases, with 10 bases sitting between them. The CDR3 is made up of 13 amino acids. CDR3 protein: CASSLDWGGEQYF. CDR3 coding DNA: TGTGCCAGCAGCTTAGATTGGGGTGGCGAGCAGTACTTC.

This clonotype was counted a few times. The gene calls are TRBV7-6 and TRBJ1-1; TRBD1 might be the D (5 bases). The V end lost 1 base, the J end lost 0 bases, and 12 bases lay between the germline ends. Germline loops: CDR1 SGHVS, CDR2 FNYEAQ. The CDR3 totals 16 residues. CDR3 DNA: TGTGCCAGCAGCTTAGAGGGGCTCGGAATGAACACTGAAGCTTTCTTT. Translating it yields CASSLEGLGMNTEAFF.

A few counts support this clonotype. V gene TRBV12-3 or TRBV12-4 combines with J gene TRBJ2-5; tentatively, D is TRBD1 or TRBD2 (5 bases each). This CDR3 comprises 15 residues. Trimming cost V 3 bases and J 5 bases, with 16 bases left between them. This CDR3 is CASSFFGAVHETQYF. In nucleotides, the CDR3 is TGTGCCAGCAGTTTTTTCGGGGCAGTTCACGAGACCCAGTACTTC.

The genes are TRBV4-3 and TRBJ2-1; the D is unclear. The CDR3 covers 17 residues. Germline V CDR1 and CDR2: LGHNA, YSLEER. Trimming removed 0 bases at V and 0 bases at J, with 12 bases between. The CDR3 DNA follows: TGCGCCAGCAGCCAAGATCCCACCGGCAGCTCCTACAATGAGCAGTTCTTC. Translated: CASSQDPTGSSYNEQFF.

This clonotype was detected a few times. The chain joins TRBV5-6 to TRBJ2-1, with D tentatively TRBD2 (5 bases). CDR1 SGHDT and CDR2 YYEEEE come from the germline V gene. The CDR3 is made up of 15 amino acids. The V and J ends lost 7 bases and 9 bases respectively, with 23 bases between them. The CDR3 protein is CASGVIASGSAEQFF. The CDR3 DNA reads TGTGCCAGCGGGGTCATAGCGTCCGGGTCGGCTGAGCAGTTCTTC.

The rearrangement uses TRBV15 and TRBJ1-2; a possible D gene is TRBD1 (5 bases). V lost 4 bases and J lost 2, with 14 bases in between. The CDR3 has 15 residues. Germline CDR1 is LNHNV and CDR2 is YYDKDF (reference sequence). CDR3 nucleotide sequence: TGTGCCACCAGCACTCAGGGAGAGGCAAACTATGGCTACACCTTC. Translating gives CATSTQGEANYGYTF.

This clonotype was found a few times. V and J are TRBV19 and TRBJ1-3; 7 bases line up with TRBD1. Germline trimming cut 3 bases from V and 2 bases from J; bases unmatched to any gene: 16. The CDR3 runs to 19 residues. Germline V gene sequence: CDR1 LNHDA, CDR2 SQIVND (reference sequence). The CDR3 DNA is TGTGCCAGTAGTATGTCTTATCCGGGGACAGACAACGCTGGAAACACCATATATTTT. Translating gives CASSMSYPGTDNAGNTIYF.

This clonotype has a handful of counts. The chain carries TRBV4-1 and TRBJ2-3; TRBD2 agrees at 11 bases. CDR3 size: 16 residues. The V gene end was trimmed by 2 bases and the J gene end by 4 bases; junction bases not matched to a gene: 5. Per the germline V gene, CDR1 is MGHRA and CDR2 is YSYEKL. The CDR3 DNA reads as TGCGCCAGCAGCCAAATGACTAGCGGGGTGGCAGATACGCAGTATTTT. Translation gives CASSQMTSGVADTQYF.

The chain links TRBV4-3 to TRBJ2-1; D remains ambiguous. The CDR3 consists of 16 residues. Deletions cut 4 bases from V and 3 bases from J, with 16 bases between. Germline assignment: CDR1 LGHNA and CDR2 YSLEER. The CDR3 bases are TGCGCCAGCAGCCCATTATTTATCCTCGGCTACAATGAGCAGTTCTTC. Its protein product is CASSPLFILGYNEQFF.

V gene TRBV5-1 combines with J gene TRBJ2-1; 8 nucleotides match TRBD2. Germline CDR1 reads SGHRS; CDR2 reads YFSETQ. This CDR3 has 16 residues. Trimming took 3 bases from V and 6 from J; bases not matched to a gene: 11. The CDR3 nucleotides read TGCGCCAGCAGCTGGTCCTTCGCGGGGGGTACCAATGAGCAGTTCTTC. It is translated as CASSWSFAGGTNEQFF.

This clonotype was detected ten times or more. The chain couples TRBV7-2 to TRBJ2-3; the match to TRBD2 covers 8 bases. The CDR3 covers 18 residues. With V trimmed by 5 bases and J by 7 bases, 20 bases remained unmatched. Germline CDR1 SGHTA, CDR2 FQGNSA. The CDR3 sequence is CASSRPAGGSSLGHTQYF. The CDR3 region has the DNA TGTGCCAGCAGCCGACCCGCGGGGGGCTCCAGCCTCGGACATACGCAGTATTTT. Full variable domain (missing parts from reference TRBV7-2 and TRBJ2-3): GAGVSQSPSNKVTEKGKDVELRCDPISGHTALYWYRQSLGQGLEFLIYFQGNSAPDKSGLPSDRFSAERTGGSVSTLTIQRTQQEDSAVYLCASSRPAGGSSLGHTQYFGPGTRLTVL.

The chain links TRBV7-9 to TRBJ1-3; D ambiguous. Trimming cost V 0 bases and J 1 base, with 10 bases left between them. Germline V CDR1 and CDR2: SEHNR, FQNEAQ (reference sequence). The CDR3 has 16 amino acids. The CDR3 sequence is CASSLARLGSGNTIYF. CDR3 nucleotide sequence: TGTGCCAGCAGCTTAGCCCGATTGGGGTCTGGAAACACCATATATTTT.

This chain uses TRBV7-2 with TRBJ2-7; weak D call: TRBD2 (5 bases). Trimming took 5 bases from V and 3 from J, leaving 11 bases between them. The CDR3 spans 13 residues. CDR1 and CDR2 (germline): SGHTA, FQGNSA. This CDR3 reads CASSPRTDYEQYF. The CDR3 coding sequence is TGTGCCAGCAGCCCCCGGACTGACTACGAGCAGTACTTC. Based on the CDR3 plus reference TRBV7-2 and TRBJ2-7, the full variable domain is GAGVSQSPSNKVTEKGKDVELRCDPISGHTALYWYRQSLGQGLEFLIYFQGNSAPDKSGLPSDRFSAERTGGSVSTLTIQRTQQEDSAVYLCASSPRTDYEQYFGPGTRLTVT.

This clonotype was seen only a few times. V and J are TRBV4-1 and TRBJ2-1; D is uncertain. The CDR3 is 13 amino acids. Germline CDR1 reads MGHRA; CDR2 reads YSYEKL. V lost 1 base and J 9 bases, leaving 10 bases between the germline ends. This chain's CDR3 is CASSQGYGAEQFF. The CDR3 DNA follows: TGCGCCAGCAGCCAAGGGTACGGAGCTGAGCAGTTCTTC.

This rearrangement joins TRBV5-5 to TRBJ2-5, with D perhaps matching TRBD1 (5 bases). The CDR3 is 14 residues long. CDR1 is SGHKS, CDR2 YYEKEE, per germline (reference sequence). V was cut by 0 bases and J by 4 bases, with 10 bases left in between. CDR3: CASSLGQMGETQYF. The CDR3 DNA reads TGTGCCAGCAGCTTGGGACAGATGGGAGAGACCCAGTACTTC. The full variable domain, rest sourced from reference TRBV5-5 and TRBJ2-5, is DAGVTQSPTHLIKTRGQQVTLRCSPISGHKSVSWYQQVLGQGPQFIFQYYEKEERGRGNFPDRFSARQFPNYSSELNVNALLLGDSALYLCASSLGQMGETQYFGPGTRLLVL.

CDR3 sequence reads: CASSQQTVSAEAFF. Here the CDR3 DNA reads TGTGCCAGCAGCCAACAGACTGTGAGCGCTGAAGCTTTCTTT. V and J are TRBV3-1 and TRBJ1-1; D remains ambiguous. The V gene's germline CDR1 is LGHDT and CDR2 YNNKEL (reference sequence). Trimming took 2 bases from V and 6 from J, leaving 13 bases between them. There are 14 residues in the CDR3.

This clonotype was picked up a small number of times. The chain couples TRBV29-1 to TRBJ2-2; D gene unclear. Looked up from germline, CDR1 is SQVTM and CDR2 is ANQGSEA. This CDR3 has 14 residues. V was shortened by 0 bases and J by 4 bases, with 9 bases between the two germline ends. CDR3 DNA: TGCAGCGTTGAAGATTACGGGCGCACCGGGGAGCTGTTTTTT. Amino acids: CSVEDYGRTGELFF.

This clonotype was recorded a few times. This chain uses TRBV10-2 with TRBJ2-3; 9 bases agree with TRBD2. Germline CDR1 is WSHSY and CDR2 is SAAADI. Trimming cost V 3 bases and J 4 bases; bases outside gene matches: 5. The CDR3 runs to 15 residues. CDR3: CASSESGLASDTQYF. DNA of the CDR3: TGCGCCAGCAGTGAATCGGGACTAGCCTCAGATACGCAGTATTTT.

Only a few counts were recorded for this clonotype. The chain joins TRBV5-1 to TRBJ2-3, with 10 bases matching TRBD2. This CDR3 has 16 residues. The V segment lost 5 bases and the J segment 2 bases; nucleotides outside the gene matches: 8. Germline V gene sequence: CDR1 SGHRS, CDR2 YFSETQ. CDR3 loop: CASSSGLAAVTDTQYF. DNA for the CDR3: TGCGCCAGCAGTTCCGGACTAGCGGCCGTCACAGATACGCAGTATTTT.